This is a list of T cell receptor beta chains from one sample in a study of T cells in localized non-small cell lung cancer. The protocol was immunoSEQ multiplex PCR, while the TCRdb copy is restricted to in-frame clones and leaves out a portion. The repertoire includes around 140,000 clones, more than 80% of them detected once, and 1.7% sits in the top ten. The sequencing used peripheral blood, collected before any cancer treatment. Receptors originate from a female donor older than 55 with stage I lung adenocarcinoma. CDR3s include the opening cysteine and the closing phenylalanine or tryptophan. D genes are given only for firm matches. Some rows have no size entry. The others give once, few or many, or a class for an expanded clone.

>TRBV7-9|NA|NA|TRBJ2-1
TGTGCCAGCACCCCCATGAATGAGCAGTTCTTC
CASTPMNEQFF
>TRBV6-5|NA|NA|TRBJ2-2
TGTGCCAGCAGTTACGATTTCAGGATGGGGACCGGGGAGCTGTTTTTT
CASSYDFRMGTGELFF
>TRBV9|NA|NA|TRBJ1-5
TGTGCCAGCAGCGTAGAACAGGGACTCCAGCCCCAGCATTTT
CASSVEQGLQPQHF
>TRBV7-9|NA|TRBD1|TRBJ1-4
TGTGCCAGCAGCCACCAGGAACAGGGGATAAATGAAAAACTGTTTTTT
CASSHQEQGINEKLFF
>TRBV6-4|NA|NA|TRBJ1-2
TGTGCCAGCAGTGGCACAGGATCCCCCAGCGACAGAAACTATGGCTACACCTTC
CASSGTGSPSDRNYGYTF
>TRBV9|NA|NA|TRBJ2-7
TGTGCCAGCAGCGACCAGGGTTACGAGCAGTACTTC
CASSDQGYEQYF
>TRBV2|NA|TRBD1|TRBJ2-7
TGTGCCAGCAGTCCCGGGACAGGGAACTACGAGCAGTACTTC
CASSPGTGNYEQYF
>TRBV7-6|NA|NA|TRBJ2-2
TGTGCCAGCAGGGAGTCCGGGGAGCTGTTTTTT
CASRESGELFF
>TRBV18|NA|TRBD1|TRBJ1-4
TGTGCCAGCTCACCGCAGGGGGCGCGGGAAAAACTGTTTTTT
CASSPQGAREKLFF
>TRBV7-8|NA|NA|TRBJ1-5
TGTGCCAGCAGCACAGGGTTTAATCAGCCCCAGCATTTT
CASSTGFNQPQHF
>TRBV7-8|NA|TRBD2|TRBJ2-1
TGTGCCAGCAGCTTAGAGGGACTAGCGGGCCATGAGCAGTTCTTC
CASSLEGLAGHEQFF
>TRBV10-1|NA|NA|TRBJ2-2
TGCGCCAGCAGTGTGGACTTCACCGGGGAGCTGTTTTTT
CASSVDFTGELFF
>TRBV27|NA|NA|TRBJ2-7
TGTGCCAGCAGTTTACGAAGGGAAGGCTACGAGCAGTACTTC
CASSLRREGYEQYF
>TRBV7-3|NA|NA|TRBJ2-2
TGTGCCAGCAGCCTCATGGAGAGGGGAGACACCGGGGAGCTGTTTTTT
CASSLMERGDTGELFF
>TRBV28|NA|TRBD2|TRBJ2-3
TGTGCCAGCAGTCAAGCGGGAGGTACAGATACGCAGTATTTT
CASSQAGGTDTQYF
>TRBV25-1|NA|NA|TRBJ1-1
TGTGCCAGCAATATACTACAGGGCGGGTACATTGAAGCTTTCTTT
CASNILQGGYIEAFF
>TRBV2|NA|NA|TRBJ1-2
TGTGCCACCGGACAATTCAGCTATGGCTACACCTTC
CATGQFSYGYTF
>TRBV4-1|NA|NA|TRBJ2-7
TGCGCCAGCAGTCTAAGGGGGTCCGAGCAGTACTTC
CASSLRGSEQYF
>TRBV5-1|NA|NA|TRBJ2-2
TGCGCCAGCAGCTGGGTGGCGGCCGGGGAGCTGTTTTTT
CASSWVAAGELFF
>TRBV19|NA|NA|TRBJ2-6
TGTGCCAGTACTTTAACCTCCGGGGCCAACGTCCTGACTTTC
CASTLTSGANVLTF
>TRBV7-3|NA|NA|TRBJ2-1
TGTGCCAGCAGCCCAGCGGGACAGAACAACAATGAGCAGTTCTTC
CASSPAGQNNNEQFF
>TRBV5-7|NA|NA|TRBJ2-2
TGTGCCAGCAGCTTGGCCCGGGGGGAGCTGTTTTTT
CASSLARGELFF
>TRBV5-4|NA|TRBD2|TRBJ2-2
TGTGCCAGCAGCTTGACTAGCGGCGCGAACACCGGGGAGCTGTTTTTT
CASSLTSGANTGELFF
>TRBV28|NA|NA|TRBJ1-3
TGTGCCAGCAGTTTGACCCGAGGTGGGGCCTTGGGGAACACCATATATTTT
CASSLTRGGALGNTIYF
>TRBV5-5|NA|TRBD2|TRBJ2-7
TGTGCCAGCAGCAAGGCCGCGGTTAGCGGGAGGACACAACCGGTACGAGGGCAGTACTTC
CASSKAAVSGRTQPVRGQYF
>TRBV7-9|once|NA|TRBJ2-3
TGTGCCAGCAGCTTACCAGCAGATACGCAGTATTTT
CASSLPADTQYF
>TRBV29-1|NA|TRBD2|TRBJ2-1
TGCAGCGTCGCAGTGACCGGGACTACAGGCAATGAGCAGTTCTTC
CSVAVTGTTGNEQFF
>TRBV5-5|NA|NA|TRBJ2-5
TGTGCCAGCAGCTTCCAAGAGACCCAGTACTTC
CASSFQETQYF
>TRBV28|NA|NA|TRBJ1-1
TGTGCCAGCAGTTTAGGAGGGGTAAGCGACACTGAAGCTTTCTTT
CASSLGGVSDTEAFF
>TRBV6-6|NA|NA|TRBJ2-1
TGTGCCAGCAGCTCAATTGGGGAGCAGTTCTTC
CASSSIGEQFF
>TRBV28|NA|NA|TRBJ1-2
TGTGCCAGCAGTTTACTCCCAGCGATTAACTATGGCTACACCTTC
CASSLLPAINYGYTF
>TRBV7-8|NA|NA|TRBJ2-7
TGTGCCAGCAGCTCTTATGTAGCCCTTACTCACGAGCAGTACTTC
CASSSYVALTHEQYF
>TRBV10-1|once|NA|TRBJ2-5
TGCGCCAGCAGTGAGTCGACGAGAAAGACCCAGTACTTC
CASSESTRKTQYF
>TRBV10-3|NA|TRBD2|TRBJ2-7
TGTGCCATCAGAGGAACCGGGACTAGGAACTACGAGCAGTACTTC
CAIRGTGTRNYEQYF
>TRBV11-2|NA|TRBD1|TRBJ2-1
TGTGCCAGCAGCTCGGGGACAGGGGGTTGGGATGAGCAGTTCTTC
CASSSGTGGWDEQFF
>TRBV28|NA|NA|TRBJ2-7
TGTGCCAGCAACCCTAGGGGAAGCTCCTACGAGCAGTACTTC
CASNPRGSSYEQYF
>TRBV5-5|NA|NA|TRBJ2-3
TGTGCCAGCAGCTTGCTTAGCAGGGGGGACACTACGCAGTATTTT
CASSLLSRGDTTQYF
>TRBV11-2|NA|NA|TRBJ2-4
TGTGCCAGCAGCTTAGGTCGGCTAGGGGGATGGTCTCAGTACTTC
CASSLGRLGGWSQYF
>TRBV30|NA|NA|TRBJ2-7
TGTGCCTGGGGGACGGGCAGGGAGCAGTACTTC
CAWGTGREQYF
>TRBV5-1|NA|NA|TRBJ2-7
TGCGCCAGCAGCACGGACCGGTCCTACGAGCAGTACTTC
CASSTDRSYEQYF
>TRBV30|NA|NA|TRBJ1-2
TGTGCCTGGACTCCGAAATTTACACGGGGTGGCTACACCTTC
CAWTPKFTRGGYTF
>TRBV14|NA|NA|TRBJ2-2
TGTGCCAGCAGCCCAAGCCGAACCGGGGAGCTGTTTTTT
CASSPSRTGELFF
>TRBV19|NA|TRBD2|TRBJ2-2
TGTGCCAGTAACCCTAAGCGGGAGTTTATCGCCGGGGAGCTGTTTTTT
CASNPKREFIAGELFF
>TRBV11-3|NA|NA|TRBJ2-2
TGTGCCAGCAGCCCCCGGGACGTTGCGAACACCGGGGAGCTGTTTTTT
CASSPRDVANTGELFF
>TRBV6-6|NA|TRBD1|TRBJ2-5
TGTGCCAGCAGAACCCGACAGGGGTGGGAGACCCAGTACTTC
CASRTRQGWETQYF
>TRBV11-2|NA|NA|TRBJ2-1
TGTGCCAGCAGCGGCAGCGGGTTGGAGGAGCAGTTCTTC
CASSGSGLEEQFF
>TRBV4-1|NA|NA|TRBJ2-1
TGCGCCAGCAGCCAAGCCCAAGCGGGCCGCTACAATGAGCAGTTCTTC
CASSQAQAGRYNEQFF
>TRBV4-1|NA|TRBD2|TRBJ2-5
TGCGCCAGCAGCAGGACTAGCGAATGGGAGACCCAGTACTTC
CASSRTSEWETQYF
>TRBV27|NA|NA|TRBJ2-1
TGTGCCAGCAGTTTATCGAGCGGCAATGAGCAGTTCTTC
CASSLSSGNEQFF
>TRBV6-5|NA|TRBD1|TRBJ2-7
TGTGCCAGCAGTTACCCGGACAGGACTCTTACCTACGAGCAGTACTTC
CASSYPDRTLTYEQYF
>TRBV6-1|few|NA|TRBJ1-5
TGTGCCAGCAGTGAAGCCGGGATCGGTCAGCCCCAGCATTTT
CASSEAGIGQPQHF
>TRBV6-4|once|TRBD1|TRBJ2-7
TGTGCCAGACGCCCCGACAGGGGCCCCTACGAGCAGTACTTC
CARRPDRGPYEQYF
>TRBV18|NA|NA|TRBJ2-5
TGTGCCAGCTCACCAAAAGAGACCCAGTACTTC
CASSPKETQYF
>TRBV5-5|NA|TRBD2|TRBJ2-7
TGTGCCAGCAGCTTGCGTGGTAGCGGGGCCTACGAGCAGTACTTC
CASSLRGSGAYEQYF
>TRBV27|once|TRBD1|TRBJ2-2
TGTGCCAGCAGTTTATGGGCAGGGGGCTTAGGGGAGCTGTTTTTT
CASSLWAGGLGELFF